These 9 T cell receptor beta chains originate from one sample sequenced in a study of blood T cell repertoires in COVID-19. The repertoire was sequenced with immunoSEQ multiplex PCR; TCRdb's copy has only in-frame clones and lacks some. This table has 300,000 to 350,000 clones, over 85% appearing once. Sequenced: PBMCs or T cells enriched from blood (not recorded which). The receptor set was obtained from a woman aged 25-40 years who had recovered from COVID-19.

The rearrangement uses TRBV6-1 and TRBJ2-1; 8 positions match TRBD2. The CDR3 is made up of 15 amino acids. With 3 bases clipped from V and 12 bases from J, the junction kept 13 bases outside the gene matches. Germline CDR1 MNHNS, CDR2 SASEGT. This chain's CDR3 is CASSEGVAGPLGQFF. CDR3 sequence (DNA): TGTGCCAGCAGTGAGGGGGTAGCGGGGCCCCTAGGGCAGTTCTTC.

Written as DNA, the CDR3 is TGTGCCAGCAGCTCGGTACGGTTGAACACTGAAGCTTTCTTT. Protein: CASSSVRLNTEAFF. The genes are TRBV5-4 and TRBJ1-1, with D uncertain. Germline CDR1 is SGHNT and CDR2 is YYREEE (reference sequence). This CDR3 contains 14 residues. V was cut by 3 bases and J by 0 bases, with 9 bases left in between.

The chain employs TRBV29-1 and TRBJ1-1; D is undetermined. The CDR3 has 10 amino acids. With 6 bases removed from V and 8 bases from J, the gap between germline ends came to 10 bases. Germline V lookup: CDR1 SQVTM, CDR2 ANQGSEA. The CDR3 spells CSVYESEAFF. CDR3 coding DNA: TGCAGCGTCTACGAGAGCGAAGCTTTCTTT.

The chain carries TRBV12-3 or TRBV12-4 and TRBJ1-1, with 7 bases that match TRBD1. V shed 4 bases, J shed 11 bases, and the junction held 4 bases outside the gene matches. CDR3 length equals 11 residues. CDR3 sequence (DNA): TGTGCCAGCAGTTCACAGGGGACGGCTTTCTTT. It translates to CASSSQGTAFF.

The rearrangement links TRBV7-2 to TRBJ2-1; a possible D gene is TRBD2 (6 bases). Trimming left V 1 base short and J 3 bases short, with 13 bases between. Germline V gives CDR1 SGHTA, CDR2 FQGNSA. CDR3 length: 16 amino acids. CDR3 protein: CASSLGAGLFYNEQFF. DNA for the CDR3: TGTGCCAGCAGCTTAGGGGCGGGGCTATTCTACAATGAGCAGTTCTTC.

This chain joins TRBV6-5 and TRBJ2-1; 8 nucleotides match TRBD2. The CDR3 sequence is 13 residues long. The V segment lost 11 bases and the J segment 9 bases; nucleotides outside the gene matches: 12. Germline V CDR1 and CDR2: MNHEY, SVGAGI. CDR3 nucleotide sequence: TGTGCCGGTGGCGGGGGGCTAAAGGGTGAGCAGTTCTTC. Translating gives CAGGGGLKGEQFF.

CDR3 amino acids: CASSVNRDRVSYTF. In nucleotides, the CDR3 is TGTGCCAGCAGTGTTAACCGGGACAGGGTTAGCTACACCTTC. The chain has TRBV25-1 and TRBJ1-2, with 9 bases aligning to TRBD1. Trimming cost V 4 bases and J 9 bases; bases outside gene matches: 9. This CDR3 region has 14 residues. Germline CDR1 MGHDK, CDR2 SYGVNS.

This sequence joins TRBV5-1 and TRBJ1-1, with D possibly being TRBD1 (5 bases). The CDR3 runs to 14 residues. Per germline, CDR1 SGHRS and CDR2 YFSETQ. The V gene lost 5 bases and the J gene lost 5 bases, with 16 bases spanning the gap. CDR3 protein: CASSTNGGATEAFF. The CDR3, as DNA: TGCGCCAGCAGTACCAACGGAGGGGCGACTGAAGCTTTCTTT.

The rearrangement uses TRBV9 and TRBJ1-2, with D perhaps TRBD1 (6 bases). Germline lookup yields CDR1 SGDLS and CDR2 YYNGEE. The CDR3 is 16 residues long. The V and J ends lost 3 bases and 7 bases respectively, with 22 bases between them. This CDR3 reads CASSAVHVGAVGGYTF. CDR3 in DNA: TGTGCCAGCAGCGCCGTCCACGTGGGGGCGGTCGGTGGCTACACCTTC.